The rows below give T cell receptor beta chains drawn from one sample of a study of blood T cells in healthy people across ages. TCRdb processed the 5' RACE reads anew with MiXCR; each CDR3 protein has one entry. The table lists more than 650,000 distinct CDR3 sequences, about 20% of them singletons. The source material was blood. The source is a man between 65 and 80 years old in good health. The CDR3 runs from the conserved cysteine through the conserved F or W. A D gene is named only where the DNA matches it firmly. Some rows have no size entry. The others give once, few or many, or a class for an expanded clone.

cdr3_aa cdr3_nt v_call clone_size d_call j_call
CASSPSAVPNAGELFF TGTGCCAGCAGCCCCTCGGCCGTCCCCAACGCCGGGGAGCTGTTTTTT TRBV3-1 - - TRBJ2-2
CASSLVPRTGQYTQYF TGTGCCAGCAGTTTAGTCCCTCGGACAGGCCAGTATACGCAGTATTTT TRBV27 few TRBD1 TRBJ2-3
CAISDHSGANVLTF TGTGCCATCAGTGATCACTCTGGGGCCAACGTCCTGACTTTC TRBV10-3 few - TRBJ2-6
CSARGGGGFAKNIQYF TGCAGTGCTAGAGGAGGGGGAGGGTTCGCCAAAAACATTCAGTACTTC TRBV20-1 few - TRBJ2-4
CASSGNGGPETQYF TGTGCCAGCAGCGGGAATGGGGGGCCGGAGACCCAGTACTTC TRBV7-7 few - TRBJ2-5
CASRPGGPHGYTF TGTGCCAGCAGGCCAGGAGGTCCACATGGCTACACCTTC TRBV12-3/TRBV12-4 few - TRBJ1-2
CASSLGMSNQPQHF TGTGCCAGCTCACTGGGGATGAGCAATCAGCCCCAGCATTTT TRBV18 - - TRBJ1-5
CASSQGGLTFSTQYF TGTGCCAGCAGCCAAGGGGGGCTGACTTTTTCTACGCAGTATTTT TRBV3-1 - - TRBJ2-3
CASSLGQGGSTDTQYF TGTGCCAGCAGCTTAGGACAGGGGGGGAGCACAGATACGCAGTATTTT TRBV5-5 few TRBD1 TRBJ2-3
CASSRDFNLMALHF TGTGCCAGCAGCCGGGACTTTAACCTAATGGCCCTCCACTTT TRBV7-2 many - TRBJ1-6
CASSETASFLYQETQYF TGTGCCAGCAGTGAAACGGCCAGCTTTTTATACCAAGAGACCCAGTACTTC TRBV25-1 - - TRBJ2-5
CASSANHKGGWETQYF TGTGCCAGCAGCGCCAATCATAAGGGTGGCTGGGAGACCCAGTACTTC TRBV7-9 once - TRBJ2-5
CASSVVATNTGELFF TGTGCCAGCAGCGTAGTAGCGACTAACACCGGGGAGCTGTTTTTT TRBV9 few - TRBJ2-2
CASRPLDRLTDTQYF TGTGCCAGCCGTCCTTTGGACAGGCTCACAGATACGCAGTATTTT TRBV27 few TRBD1 TRBJ2-3
CASSSALSYNSPLHF TGTGCCAGCAGTTCGGCCCTCTCCTATAATTCACCCCTCCACTTT TRBV12-3/TRBV12-4 - - TRBJ1-6
CASSLAHPANYGYTF TGTGCCAGCAGTTTAGCGCATCCAGCTAACTATGGCTACACCTTC TRBV12-3/TRBV12-4 - - TRBJ1-2
CASSPLKGLGSGNEQFF TGTGCCAGCTCACCACTAAAGGGACTTGGGTCAGGGAATGAGCAGTTCTTC TRBV18 few - TRBJ2-1
CASSLVSTSGRNEQFF TGTGCCAGCAGCTTAGTTTCGACTAGCGGGAGGAATGAGCAGTTCTTC TRBV7-6 - TRBD2 TRBJ2-1
CASSPGAGGNSPLHF TGTGCCAGCAGCCCTGGGGCAGGGGGAAATTCACCCCTCCACTTT TRBV7-8 few TRBD1 TRBJ1-6
CSAKGPQAYEQYF TGCAGTGCTAAGGGACCTCAGGCCTACGAGCAGTACTTC TRBV20-1 - - TRBJ2-7
CASSSTGQYGYTF TGTGCCAGCAGCTCGACAGGGCAGTATGGCTACACCTTC TRBV5-5 - TRBD1 TRBJ1-2
CASSSEADSTDTQYF TGTGCCAGCTCATCGGAAGCGGACAGCACAGATACGCAGTATTTT TRBV18 - - TRBJ2-3
CASSLRDRGLSPLHF TGTGCCAGCAGTCTCCGGGACAGGGGACTTTCACCCCTCCACTTT TRBV12-3/TRBV12-4 - TRBD1 TRBJ1-6
CASSLGGFTSGANVLTF TGTGCCAGCAGCTTGGGAGGGTTCACCTCTGGGGCCAACGTCCTGACTTTC TRBV5-4 - - TRBJ2-6
CASPRTPSHSGANVLTF TGTGCCAGTCCCAGGACACCGAGTCACTCTGGGGCCAACGTCCTGACTTTC TRBV19 few - TRBJ2-6
CASSLVAGGANEKLFF TGCGCCAGCAGCTTGGTAGCAGGGGGGGCTAATGAAAAACTGTTTTTT TRBV5-1 - TRBD1 TRBJ1-4
CASRASGGEETQYF TGCGCCAGCAGAGCTAGCGGGGGCGAAGAGACCCAGTACTTC TRBV5-1 - TRBD2 TRBJ2-5
CASSLIASGFTDTQYF TGTGCCAGCAGCTTGATTGCTAGCGGGTTTACAGATACGCAGTATTTT TRBV5-6 - TRBD2 TRBJ2-3
CASREGQGKTDTQYF TGCGCCAGCAGGGAGGGGCAGGGAAAAACAGATACGCAGTATTTT TRBV10-2 many - TRBJ2-3
CASSPRRTGDQETQYF TGTGCCAGCAGCCCCCGGAGGACAGGCGATCAAGAGACCCAGTACTTC TRBV11-1 few TRBD1 TRBJ2-5
CASSYVTGIYYEQYF TGTGCCAGCAGTTACGTGACAGGCATTTACTACGAGCAGTACTTC TRBV6-2/TRBV6-3 - - TRBJ2-7
CASSPRTTEAFF TGTGCCAGCAGCCCTCGGACAACTGAAGCTTTCTTT TRBV11-3 few - TRBJ1-1
CASSHARGTDTQYF TGTGCCAGCAGCCATGCAAGGGGCACAGATACGCAGTATTTT TRBV3-1 - - TRBJ2-3
CASSLGGIVETQYF TGTGCCAGCAGCTTAGGGGGGATCGTAGAGACCCAGTACTTC TRBV7-8 - - TRBJ2-5
CASSLGGQRGAEAFF TGCGCCAGCAGCTTGGGAGGACAAAGAGGTGCTGAAGCTTTCTTT TRBV5-1 few - TRBJ1-1
CASSKRLAGVLDTQYF TGTGCCAGCAGCAAGCGACTAGCGGGAGTTTTAGATACGCAGTATTTT TRBV7-2 few TRBD2 TRBJ2-3
CASSVVRSDTQYF TGTGCCAGCAGCGTAGTGAGATCAGATACGCAGTATTTT TRBV9 - - TRBJ2-3
CASSLNPGPDSYEQYF TGCGCCAGCAGCTTGAACCCAGGACCAGACTCCTACGAGCAGTACTTC TRBV5-1 few - TRBJ2-7
CAISDGTVNNEQFF TGTGCCATCAGTGACGGGACTGTGAACAATGAGCAGTTCTTC TRBV10-3 - - TRBJ2-1
CASSEVIYEQYF TGTGCCAGCAGTGAAGTCATTTACGAGCAGTACTTC TRBV6-1 - - TRBJ2-7
CASSSPPTPLHF TGTGCCAGCAGCTCTCCCCCGACACCCCTCCACTTT TRBV7-2 - - TRBJ1-6
CASSPLGQVFSGNTIYF TGCGCCAGCAGCCCCCTCGGACAGGTTTTCTCTGGAAACACCATATATTTT TRBV5-1 few TRBD1 TRBJ1-3
CSVLTDFSSGNTIYF TGCAGCGTCCTTACAGACTTTAGCTCTGGAAACACCATATATTTT TRBV29-1 - - TRBJ1-3
CASSFGTEVDEQYF TGTGCCAGCAGTTTCGGGACAGAAGTCGACGAGCAGTACTTC TRBV12-3/TRBV12-4 - TRBD1 TRBJ2-7
CASTTGGAKNTEAFF TGCGCCAGCACCACTGGTGGCGCTAAGAACACTGAAGCTTTCTTT TRBV5-1 - - TRBJ1-1
CAIRRSGDQPQHF TGTGCCATCAGAAGGTCCGGAGATCAGCCCCAGCATTTT TRBV10-3 few - TRBJ1-5
CASSAGQGALEEKLFF TGCGCCAGCAGCGCCGGACAGGGGGCATTGGAGGAAAAACTGTTTTTT TRBV5-1 - TRBD1 TRBJ1-4
CASSDYALRNEQFF TGTGCCAGCAGTGACTACGCCTTACGGAATGAGCAGTTCTTC TRBV6-1 few - TRBJ2-1
CASSPPTGYAGELFF TGTGCCAGCAGTCCTCCGACAGGGTACGCCGGGGAGCTGTTTTTT TRBV6-6 - TRBD1 TRBJ2-2
CASSANRDTYTEAFF TGCGCCAGCAGCGCTAACCGGGACACTTACACTGAAGCTTTCTTT TRBV5-1 - - TRBJ1-1
CASSYKGSDTQYF TGTGCCAGCAGTTACAAAGGGTCAGATACGCAGTATTTT TRBV6-5 - - TRBJ2-3
CSATLRRSGDTQYF TGCAGTGCCACACTCCGGAGGTCGGGGGATACGCAGTATTTT TRBV20-1 - - TRBJ2-3